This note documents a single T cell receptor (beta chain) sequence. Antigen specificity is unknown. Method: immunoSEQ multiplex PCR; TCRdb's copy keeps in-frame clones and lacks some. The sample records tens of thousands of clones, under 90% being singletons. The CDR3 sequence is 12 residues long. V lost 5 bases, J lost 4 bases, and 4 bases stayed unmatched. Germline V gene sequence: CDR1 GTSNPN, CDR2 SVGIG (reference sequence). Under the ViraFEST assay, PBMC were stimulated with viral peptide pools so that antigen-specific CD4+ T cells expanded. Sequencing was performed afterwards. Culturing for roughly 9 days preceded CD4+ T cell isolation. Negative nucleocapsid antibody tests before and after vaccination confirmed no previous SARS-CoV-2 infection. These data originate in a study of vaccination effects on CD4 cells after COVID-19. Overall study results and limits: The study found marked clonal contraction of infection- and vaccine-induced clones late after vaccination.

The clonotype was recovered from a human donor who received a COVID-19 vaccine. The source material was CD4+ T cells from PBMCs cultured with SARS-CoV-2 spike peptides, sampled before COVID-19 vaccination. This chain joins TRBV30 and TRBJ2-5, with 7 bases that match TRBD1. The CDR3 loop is CAWGQDRETQYF. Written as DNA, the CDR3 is TGTGCCTGGGGACAGGATCGAGAGACCCAGTACTTC.